The T cell receptor (beta chain) described here comes from a study of T-cell memory formation after mild COVID-19. Looking at the study overall: The study found TCR clusters largely donor specific.

The CDR3 extends over 13 amino acids. Germline assignment: CDR1 MNHEY and CDR2 SVGAGI. V was pared by 5 bases and J by 10 bases, with 15 bases between. General study findings and limits: Shrinking CD4+ clones were chiefly CM and EM; CD8+ ones were chiefly EMRA.

For this clonotype: Its antigen is as yet unknown.

5'RACE with constant-segment primers built TCRalpha and TCRbeta cDNA libraries with UMIs. TCRdb independently ran MiXCR on the 5' RACE reads; one entry per CDR3 protein. The table shows hundreds of thousands of distinct CDR3 sequences, with less than 25% occurring only once. The J gene is TRBJ2-1, the V gene TRBV6-5, with D unclear. The sequenced material came from PBMCs or a T cell subset sorted from them (not recorded which). This sequence was found in an adult woman who had mild COVID-19 (a few samples of this study predate the infection). Cell type and time point are not known. The CDR3 DNA reads as TGTGCCAGCAGTCCTTCGGGTTACATCGAGCAGTTCTTC. It translates to CASSPSGYIEQFF.